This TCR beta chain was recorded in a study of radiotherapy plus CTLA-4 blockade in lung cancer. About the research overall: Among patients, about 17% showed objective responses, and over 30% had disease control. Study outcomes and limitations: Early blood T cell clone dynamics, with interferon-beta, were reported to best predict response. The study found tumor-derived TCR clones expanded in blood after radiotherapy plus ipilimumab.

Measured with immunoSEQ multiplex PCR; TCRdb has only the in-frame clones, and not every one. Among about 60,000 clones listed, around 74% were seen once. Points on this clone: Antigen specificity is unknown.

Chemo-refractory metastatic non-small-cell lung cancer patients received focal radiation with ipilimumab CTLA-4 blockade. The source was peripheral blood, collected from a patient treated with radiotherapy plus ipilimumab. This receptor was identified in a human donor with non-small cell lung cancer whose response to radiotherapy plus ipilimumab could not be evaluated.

In DNA, the CDR3 is TGTGCCAGCAGCGGATGGCCCCAGGCGGGGAATGAGCAGTTCTTC. Protein product: CASSGWPQAGNEQFF. The chain links TRBV7-2 to TRBJ2-1, with D possibly TRBD2 on 6 matching bases. Germline CDR1 reads SGHTA; CDR2 reads FQGNSA. V was shortened by 5 bases and J by 7 bases, with 18 bases between the two germline ends. The CDR3 is made up of 15 amino acids.